This TCR beta chain is from a study of shared clonotypes between healthy human individuals. On the study more broadly: Two female and a few male donors aged 18 to 49 were enrolled.

Findings of the study overall: Compared with clonotypes that all four donors shared, non-shared clonotypes had lower generation probabilities.

CD8 memory combined CD45RO+ cells with CCR7-negative CD45RA+ TemRA cells. On this clone: Its specificity is not known.

The CDR3 consists of 15 residues. Trimming pared 2 bases from V and 8 bases from J, leaving 15 bases between. Germline V gives CDR1 MNHEY, CDR2 SVGAGI. When replicate PCRs were run on sorted subsets, they used about 220 ng DNA, tens of thousands of T cell genomes. Assay used: immunoSEQ multiplex PCR; TCRdb lists only in-frame clones, some missing. Among a few hundred thousand clones listed, around 87% were seen once. The sequencing sample was made of memory CD8+ T cells sorted from blood. Subset in this sample: CD45RO+ cells pooled with CCR7-negative TemRA cells. The TCR comes from a man between 18 and 35 years old in good health. The chain employs TRBV6-5 and TRBJ2-2, with D perhaps assigned TRBD1 or TRBD2 (5 bases each). The CDR3 reads CASSYGIEGTGELFF. CDR3 nucleotides: TGTGCCAGCAGTTACGGGATAGAGGGGACGGGGGAGCTGTTTTTT.